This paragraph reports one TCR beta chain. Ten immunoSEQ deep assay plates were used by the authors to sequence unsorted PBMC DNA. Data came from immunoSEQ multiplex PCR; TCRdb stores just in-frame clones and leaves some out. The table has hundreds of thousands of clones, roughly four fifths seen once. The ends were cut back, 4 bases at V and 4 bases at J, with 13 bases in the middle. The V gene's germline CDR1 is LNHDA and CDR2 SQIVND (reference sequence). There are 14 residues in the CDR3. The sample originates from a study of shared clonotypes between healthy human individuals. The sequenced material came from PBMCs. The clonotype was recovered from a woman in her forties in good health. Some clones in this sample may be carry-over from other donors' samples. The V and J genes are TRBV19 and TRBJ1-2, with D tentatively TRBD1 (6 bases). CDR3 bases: TGTGCCAGTAGTAGGGGGCGGGGGACCTATGGCTACACCTTC. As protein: CASSRGRGTYGYTF.